The clone carrying this T cell receptor (beta chain) was picked up many times. Its matching antigen is unknown. Compared with germline, one end of the junction differs, possibly owing to a read error. Using RNA transcripts as the source, TCR beta CDR3 regions were amplified. The HTBI primer set served for first-round RT-PCR of the TCR CDR3. TCRdb reanalysed the multiplex PCR reads using MiXCR and keeps one entry per CDR3 protein. The table records a few hundred thousand distinct CDR3 sequences, around 50% of them present only once. The sample belongs to a study of T cells in Graves' hyperthyroidism and ophthalmopathy. Study-level results: In blood, most of the thyroid clonotypes expanded above 0.001 were also present. The model's output predicted ophthalmopathy at a median of 6.5 months prior to onset. A 13 V-J signature model discriminated ophthalmopathy versus stable hyperthyroidism.

Pregnant or lactating patients were excluded, as were those with uncontrolled infection or other autoimmune disease. Per germline, CDR1 DFQATT and CDR2 SNEGSKA (reference sequence). The length of the CDR3 is 13 residues. J is TRBJ2-2 and V is TRBV20-1; D uncertain. The clonotype originates from an adult woman with Graves' disease, either hyperthyroidism or ophthalmopathy (not recorded which). Sequenced: peripheral blood or thyroid tissue (not recorded which). The CDR3: CSARGSNTGELFF. CDR3 DNA: TGCAGTGCCAGAGGCTCTAACACCGGGGAGCTGTTTTTT.